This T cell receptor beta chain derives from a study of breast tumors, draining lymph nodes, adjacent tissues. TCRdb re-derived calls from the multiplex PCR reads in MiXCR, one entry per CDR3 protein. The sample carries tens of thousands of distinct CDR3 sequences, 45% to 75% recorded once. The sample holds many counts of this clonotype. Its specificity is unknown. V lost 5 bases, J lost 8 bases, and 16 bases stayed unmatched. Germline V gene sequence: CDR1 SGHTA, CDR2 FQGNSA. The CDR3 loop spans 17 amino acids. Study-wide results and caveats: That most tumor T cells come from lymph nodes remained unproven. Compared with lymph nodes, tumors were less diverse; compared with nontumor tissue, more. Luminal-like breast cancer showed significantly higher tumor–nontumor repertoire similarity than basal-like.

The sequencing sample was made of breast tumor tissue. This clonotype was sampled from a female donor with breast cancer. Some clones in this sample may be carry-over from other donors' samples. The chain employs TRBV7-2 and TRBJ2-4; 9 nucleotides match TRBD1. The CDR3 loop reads CASSPRADRGSRDIQYF. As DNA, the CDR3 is TGTGCCAGCAGCCCCCGCGCGGACAGGGGTAGTAGAGACATTCAGTACTTC. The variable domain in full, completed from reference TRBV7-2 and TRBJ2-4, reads GAGVSQSPSNKVTEKGKDVELRCDPISGHTALYWYRQSLGQGLEFLIYFQGNSAPDKSGLPSDRFSAERTGGSVSTLTIQRTQQEDSAVYLCASSPRADRGSRDIQYFGAGTRLSVL.